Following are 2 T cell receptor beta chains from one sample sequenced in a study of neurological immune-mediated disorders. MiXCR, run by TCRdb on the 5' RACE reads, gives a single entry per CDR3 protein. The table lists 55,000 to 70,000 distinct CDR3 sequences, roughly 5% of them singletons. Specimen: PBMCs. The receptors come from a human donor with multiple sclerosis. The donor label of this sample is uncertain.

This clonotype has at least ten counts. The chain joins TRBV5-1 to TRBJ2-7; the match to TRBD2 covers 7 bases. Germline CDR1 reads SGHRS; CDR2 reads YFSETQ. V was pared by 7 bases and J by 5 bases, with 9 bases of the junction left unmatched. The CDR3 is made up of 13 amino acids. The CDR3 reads CASHRRGTDEQYF. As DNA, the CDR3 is TGCGCCAGCCATCGGCGGGGGACGGACGAGCAGTACTTC.

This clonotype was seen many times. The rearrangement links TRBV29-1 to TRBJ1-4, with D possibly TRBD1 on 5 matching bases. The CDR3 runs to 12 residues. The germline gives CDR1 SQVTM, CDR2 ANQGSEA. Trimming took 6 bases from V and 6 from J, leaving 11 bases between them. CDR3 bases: TGCAGCGTATGGGGGATGGATGAAAAACTGTTTTTT. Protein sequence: CSVWGMDEKLFF.